The 14 T cell receptor beta chains given below trace back to one sample, sequenced in a study of blood T cell repertoires in COVID-19 (dated by TCRdb to 2020 to 2021). The protocol used for the library was the immunoSEQ multiplex PCR assay. Imported from immuneACCESS, the table was reduced by TCRdb to in-frame sequences with V and J called. These copies leave out some clones; in studies compared against another copy, an unresolved V gene accounts for under half, and the cause of the remainder is not known. Present in this sample are about 250,000 clones, around 82% of which were seen just once. Of the sample, 5% to 6% falls within the top ten clones. Specimen: peripheral blood. The receptors derive from an elderly man with acute or convalescent COVID-19.

About this clone itself: This sample includes further DNA sequences coding for the same CDR3. The V and J genes are TRBV5-1 and TRBJ2-7, with TRBD1 matching 9 bases. This CDR3 has 15 amino acids. V lost 0 bases and J lost 0; bases outside the gene matches: 1. Germline CDR1 reads SGHRS; CDR2 reads YFSETQ. The CDR3 loop reads CASSLGGQGSYEQYF. The CDR3 coding sequence is TGCGCCAGCAGCTTGGGGGGACAGGGCTCCTACGAGCAGTACTTC.

J is TRBJ2-7 and V is TRBV18; 9 bases are shared with TRBD1. The CDR3 sequence is 15 residues long. CDR1 KGHSH and CDR2 LQKENI come from the germline V gene. J gave up 3 bases and V 6 bases, and 9 bases lay outside the gene matches. The CDR3 reads CASSPGTGGIYEQYF. The CDR3 DNA follows: TGTGCCAGCTCCCCGGGTACAGGGGGCATCTACGAGCAGTACTTC.

The V gene is TRBV7-8, the J gene TRBJ2-7, with D tentatively TRBD1 (5 bases). Per germline, CDR1 SGHVS and CDR2 FQNEAQ. V lost 2 bases, J lost 3 bases, and 8 bases lay in between. This CDR3 comprises 13 residues. CDR3 DNA sequence: TGTGCCAGCAGCTTACTACAGGACTACGAGCAGTACTTC. Translated: CASSLLQDYEQYF.

This clone was seen more than once but under ten times. This chain connects TRBV11-2 to TRBJ1-2, with no clear D. V was cut by 5 bases and J by 0 bases, with 13 bases left in between. The germline V gene has CDR1 SGHAT and CDR2 FQNNGV. The CDR3 has 15 amino acids. This CDR3 is CASSPSHSSNYGYTF. CDR3 nucleotide sequence: TGTGCCAGCAGCCCCTCTCACAGCTCTAACTATGGCTACACCTTC.

This chain links TRBV6-1 with TRBJ1-4, with D possibly TRBD1 on 6 matching bases. The germline V gene has CDR1 MNHNS and CDR2 SASEGT. The CDR3 sequence is 16 residues long. The V and J ends lost 0 bases and 8 bases respectively, with 16 bases between them. This chain's CDR3 is CASSEAFRGPQEKLFF. CDR3 sequence (DNA): TGTGCCAGCAGTGAAGCTTTCAGGGGCCCCCAGGAAAAACTGTTTTTT.

This rearrangement joins TRBV7-8 to TRBJ1-2, with D unresolved. Looked up from germline, CDR1 is SGHVS and CDR2 is FQNEAQ. CDR3 length: 13 residues. V lost 3 bases, J lost 3 bases, and 8 bases lay in between. CDR3 sequence reads: CASSLTRDYGYTF. The CDR3, as DNA: TGTGCCAGCAGCTTGACAAGAGACTATGGCTACACCTTC.

The chain joins TRBV10-2 to TRBJ2-3; 11 bases match TRBD2. CDR1 and CDR2 (germline): WSHSY, SAAADI. V shed 6 bases and J 6 bases; nucleotides not matched to a gene: 2. The CDR3 runs 13 residues. The CDR3 sequence is CASRTSGSDTQYF. The DNA for the CDR3 is TGCGCCAGCAGAACTAGCGGGAGTGATACGCAGTATTTT.

The chain joins TRBV10-1 to TRBJ2-3; 8 nucleotides line up with TRBD2. The CDR3 is 17 amino acids. V trimming: 0 bases; J trimming: 0 bases; junction bases outside the gene matches: 5. CDR1 is WNHNN and CDR2 is SYGVQD in the germline V gene (reference sequence). The CDR3 is CASSESLAGGSTDTQYF. The CDR3 DNA reads as TGCGCCAGCAGTGAGTCGCTAGCGGGCGGAAGCACAGATACGCAGTATTTT.

J is TRBJ2-1 and V is TRBV10-3; tentatively, D is TRBD1 (6 bases). V was trimmed by 6 bases and J by 6 bases, leaving 12 bases between them. This CDR3 contains 13 residues. The germline gives CDR1 ENHRY, CDR2 SYGVKD. Here the CDR3 reads CAIRDSEINEQFF. Written as DNA, the CDR3 is TGTGCCATCAGGGACAGTGAGATCAATGAGCAGTTCTTC.

The rearrangement links TRBV7-8 to TRBJ1-5, with a possible D match to TRBD1 (5 bases). Trimming left V 6 bases short and J 5 bases short, with 17 bases between. The CDR3 covers 15 residues. The germline V gene has CDR1 SGHVS and CDR2 FQNEAQ. The CDR3 reads CASSLTGGTHQPQHF. CDR3 bases: TGTGCCAGCAGTTTGACCGGGGGAACCCATCAGCCCCAGCATTTT.

This clone was counted a single time. The V and J genes are TRBV27 and TRBJ1-6; TRBD1 matches at 7 bases. Per the germline V gene, CDR1 is MNHEY and CDR2 is SMNVEV (reference sequence). Trimming removed 5 bases from V and 6 bases from J; junction bases left unmatched: 10. The CDR3 runs to 16 residues. The CDR3 loop reads CASSRTGSVFNSPLHF. For the CDR3, the DNA is TGTGCCAGCAGTAGGACAGGCAGCGTTTTTAATTCACCCCTCCACTTT.

In this sample, this clone turned up once. The chain is built from TRBV5-1 and TRBJ2-7; D might be TRBD2 (5 bases). Trimming shortened V by 4 bases and J by 3 bases, and 17 bases separated the two germline ends. The germline V gene has CDR1 SGHRS and CDR2 YFSETQ. The CDR3 spans 15 residues. CDR3 sequence (DNA): TGCGCCAGCAGCCCCCTTTTTTCTAGCAGCTACGAGCAGTACTTC. This sequence encodes CASSPLFSSSYEQYF.

The gene calls are TRBV19 and TRBJ1-4; TRBD1 matches at 8 bases. The CDR3 is 16 residues long. Germline CDR1 LNHDA, CDR2 SQIVND (reference sequence). V lost 5 bases, J lost 3 bases, and 8 bases stayed unmatched. CDR3 nucleotides: TGTGCCAGTAGTTTGGGGGCCAGGGGGCCTAATGAAAAACTGTTTTTT. Translating gives CASSLGARGPNEKLFF. Looking up the rest from reference TRBV19 and TRBJ1-4 gives the full variable domain: DGGITQSPKYLFRKEGQNVTLSCEQNLNHDAMYWYRQDPGQGLRLIYYSQIVNDFQKGDIAEGYSVSREKKESFPLTVTSAQKNPTAFYLCASSLGARGPNEKLFFGSGTQLSVL.

This clone was seen more than once but under ten times. The gene calls are TRBV4-1 and TRBJ2-1; 7 nucleotides line up with TRBD1. This CDR3 has 19 amino acids. After removal of 1 base from V and 3 bases from J, the junction contained 15 bases not matched to a gene. Germline values: CDR1 MGHRA, CDR2 YSYEKL. CDR3 sequence: CASSQAQHPTGTDYNEQFF. In nucleotides, the CDR3 is TGCGCCAGCAGCCAAGCCCAACATCCCACCGGGACAGACTACAATGAGCAGTTCTTC.